This passage covers 32 T cell receptor beta chains from one sample sequenced in a study of cytomegalovirus exposure and HLA in healthy donors. Primers for the PCR totalled 60 Vbeta and 13 Jbeta. Assay: immunoSEQ multiplex PCR; the TCRdb copy retains only in-frame clones and omits some. Here the sample table reports roughly 120,000 clones. Sequencing was done on a sample of PBMCs. All receptors come from a man younger than 40 in good health and CMV-seronegative.

V is TRBV6-1 and J is TRBJ2-7; perhaps TRBD1 as D (6 bases). Germline-derived CDR1 and CDR2 are MNHNS and SASEGT. The CDR3 is 15 residues long. The V and J ends lost 1 base and 0 bases respectively, with 10 bases between them. DNA for the CDR3: TGTGCCAGCAGTGAAGTTGGGGACACCTCCTACGAGCAGTACTTC. Residues: CASSEVGDTSYEQYF.

V is TRBV11-3 and J is TRBJ2-7; 11 bases map to TRBD2. J gave up 3 bases and V 4 bases, and 2 bases lay outside the gene matches. Germline values: CDR1 SGHNT, CDR2 YENEEA. CDR3 length: 14 residues. The CDR3 sequence is CASSSGTSGYEQYF. In DNA, the CDR3 is TGTGCCAGCAGCTCTGGGACTAGCGGCTACGAGCAGTACTTC. Variable domain in full (rest from reference TRBV11-3 and TRBJ2-7): EAGVVQSPRYKIIEKKQPVAFWCNPISGHNTLYWYLQNLGQGPELLIRYENEEAVDDSQLPKDRFSAERLKGVDSTLKIQPAELGDSAVYLCASSSGTSGYEQYFGPGTRLTVT.

The chain is built from TRBV12-5 and TRBJ1-1, with D perhaps TRBD1 (6 bases). Trimming shortened V by 1 base and J by 3 bases, and 18 bases separated the two germline ends. The CDR3 is made up of 17 amino acids. The V gene's germline CDR1 is LGHNT and CDR2 FRNRAP. The CDR3 nucleotides read TGTGCTAGTGGTTTGGGCCCCAGAGGGGGGGCGGACACTGAAGCTTTCTTT. It yields the protein CASGLGPRGGADTEAFF.

V gene TRBV27 combines with J gene TRBJ1-5; D remains unclear. This CDR3 has 13 residues. Trimming shortened V by 5 bases and J by 3 bases, and 8 bases separated the two germline ends. The germline gives CDR1 MNHEY, CDR2 SMNVEV (reference sequence). The CDR3 spells CASSPRHNQPQHF. For the CDR3, the DNA is TGTGCCAGCAGTCCGCGGCACAATCAGCCCCAGCATTTT.

The V gene is TRBV27, the J gene TRBJ2-6; 11 bases are shared with TRBD1. This CDR3 is built from 22 residues. The V and J ends lost 2 bases and 0 bases, in that order; junction bases with no gene match: 15. Germline values: CDR1 MNHEY, CDR2 SMNVEV (reference sequence). In DNA, the CDR3 is TGTGCCAGCAGTTTAATCTGGACAGGGGGCACCCGGAAGAGCTCTGGGGCCAACGTCCTGACTTTC. Amino acid sequence: CASSLIWTGGTRKSSGANVLTF.

The DNA for the CDR3 is TGTGCCAGTAGTATAGTCTCGGGAGGCCGATACACTGAAGCTTTCTTT. This translates into CASSIVSGGRYTEAFF. The chain is built from TRBV19 and TRBJ1-1; no clear D gene. Germline V CDR1 and CDR2: LNHDA, SQIVND (reference sequence). The CDR3 extends over 16 amino acids. Deletions cut 1 base from V and 3 bases from J, with 15 bases between.

The V gene is TRBV5-1, the J gene TRBJ2-7, with 11 bases identical to TRBD2. The germline V gene encodes CDR1 SGHRS and CDR2 YFSETQ. This CDR3 is built from 15 residues. V gave up 4 bases and J gave up 4 bases; unmatched junction bases: 7. As DNA, the CDR3 is TGCGCCAGCAGCATAGCGGGAGGGCCGTCTTACGAGCAGTACTTC. Its translation: CASSIAGGPSYEQYF. The full variable domain, rest sourced from reference TRBV5-1 and TRBJ2-7, is KAGVTQTPRYLIKTRGQQVTLSCSPISGHRSVSWYQQTPGQGLQFLFEYFSETQRNKGNFPGRFSGRQFSNSRSEMNVSTLELGDSALYLCASSIAGGPSYEQYFGPGTRLTVT.

The chain carries TRBV4-3 and TRBJ2-3, with D perhaps TRBD2 (6 bases). V shed 1 base and J shed 4 bases, with 15 bases lying between them. In germline, CDR1 is LGHNA, CDR2 YSLEER. CDR3 size: 16 residues. The CDR3 region has the DNA TGCGCCAGCAGCCAAGTTCCGGGGGAAACGGCAGATACGCAGTATTTT. It translates to CASSQVPGETADTQYF.

The J gene is TRBJ2-2, the V gene TRBV29-1; 7 nucleotides align to TRBD2. Looked up from germline, CDR1 is SQVTM and CDR2 is ANQGSEA. The CDR3 has 15 residues. With 7 bases clipped from V and 5 bases from J, the junction kept 13 bases outside the gene matches. CDR3 DNA: TGCAGCGCCACCTGGGCGGGAGAGGAAACCGGGGAGCTGTTTTTT. Encoded protein: CSATWAGEETGELFF.

The genes are TRBV25-1 and TRBJ1-1; possible D gene TRBD1, 6 bases. CDR1 and CDR2 (germline): MGHDK, SYGVNS. This CDR3 is built from 17 residues. Trimming removed 0 bases from V and 0 bases from J, with 14 bases in between. As DNA, the CDR3 is TGTGCCAGCAGTGAATATTTGGGGGCCTCCATGAACACTGAAGCTTTCTTT. Translation gives CASSEYLGASMNTEAFF.

The J gene is TRBJ1-4, the V gene TRBV15; a weak D match, TRBD1 (6 bases). The germline CDR1 and CDR2 sequences are LNHNV and YYDKDF (reference sequence). V shed 4 bases and J shed 8 bases, with 17 bases lying between them. This CDR3 is 15 amino acids long. As DNA, the CDR3 is TGTGCCACCAGCACCCCCCGGGGGGGCAACGAAAAACTGTTTTTT. Protein sequence: CATSTPRGGNEKLFF. The full variable domain, its missing parts supplied by reference TRBV15 and TRBJ1-4, is DAMVIQNPRYQVTQFGKPVTLSCSQTLNHNVMYWYQQKSSQAPKLLFHYYDKDFNNEADTPDNFQSRRPNTSFCFLDIRSPGLGDTAMYLCATSTPRGGNEKLFFGSGTQLSVL.

This rearrangement joins TRBV5-4 to TRBJ2-3, with 7 positions matching TRBD2. The germline CDR1 and CDR2 sequences are SGHNT and YYREEE (reference sequence). Unmatched junction bases numbered 6, after V lost 0 bases and J lost 2 bases. The CDR3 length is 16 residues. The CDR3 coding sequence is TGTGCCAGCAGCTTGGGGCTAGCGGTACACACAGATACGCAGTATTTT. Encoded protein: CASSLGLAVHTDTQYF. Supplemented by reference TRBV5-4 and TRBJ2-3, the full variable domain reads ETGVTQSPTHLIKTRGQQVTLRCSSQSGHNTVSWYQQALGQGPQFIFQYYREEENGRGNFPPRFSGLQFPNYSSELNVNALELDDSALYLCASSLGLAVHTDTQYFGPGTRLTVL.

The V gene is TRBV29-1, the J gene TRBJ2-3; maybe TRBD1 (6 bases). The CDR3 has 14 amino acids. Trimming shortened V by 6 bases and J by 4 bases, and 17 bases separated the two germline ends. Germline V gene sequence: CDR1 SQVTM, CDR2 ANQGSEA. The CDR3 coding sequence is TGCAGCGTAGAGGGACACCTTGGGGCAGATACGCAGTATTTT. This encodes CSVEGHLGADTQYF.

This chain connects TRBV5-1 to TRBJ2-7; 8 nucleotides align to TRBD1. J was trimmed by 3 bases and V by 0 bases; bases with no gene match: 2. CDR1 is SGHRS, CDR2 YFSETQ, per germline. The CDR3 loop spans 14 amino acids. The CDR3 reads CASSLEQGVYEQYF. The CDR3 bases are TGCGCCAGCAGCTTGGAACAGGGGGTCTACGAGCAGTACTTC.

In DNA, the CDR3 is TGTGCCACGTCCGCGACTAGCGTCTCATACGAGCAGTACTTC. Its translation: CATSATSVSYEQYF. The V call is TRBV10-3, the J call TRBJ2-7; TRBD2 agrees at 8 bases. Germline-derived CDR1 and CDR2 are ENHRY and SYGVKD. Trimming removed 10 bases from V and 4 bases from J; junction bases left unmatched: 12. The CDR3 spans 14 residues.

V gene TRBV18 combines with J gene TRBJ2-3; TRBD2 matches at 10 bases. The germline V gene encodes CDR1 KGHSH and CDR2 LQKENI. The CDR3 runs to 14 residues. Trimming cost V 4 bases and J 6 bases; bases outside gene matches: 4. Written as DNA, the CDR3 is TGTGCCAGCTCACTCAGCGGGAGGGACGATACGCAGTATTTT. As protein: CASSLSGRDDTQYF.

The V call is TRBV7-8, the J call TRBJ2-3; D uncertain. Germline CDR1 SGHVS, CDR2 FQNEAQ. The germline V and J ends were trimmed by 5 bases and 1 base, with 7 bases remaining between them. The CDR3 spans 13 residues. The CDR3 nucleotides read TGTGCCAGCAGCACGCAGGGCACAGATACGCAGTATTTT. This translates into CASSTQGTDTQYF.

V and J are TRBV7-9 and TRBJ2-7; weak D call: TRBD2 (5 bases). Trimming removed 5 bases from V and 2 bases from J, with 19 bases in between. CDR1 and CDR2 from the germline V gene are SEHNR and FQNEAQ (reference sequence). This CDR3 has 16 residues. The CDR3 protein is CASSLNPRTGAYEQYF. The CDR3 nucleotides are TGTGCCAGCAGCCTGAACCCCCGGACTGGCGCCTACGAGCAGTACTTC. Using reference TRBV7-9 and TRBJ2-7 for the parts outside the CDR3, the full variable domain is DTGVSQNPRHKITKRGQNVTFRCDPISEHNRLYWYRQTLGQGPEFLTYFQNEAQLEKSRLLSDRFSAERPKGSFSTLEIQRTEQGDSAMYLCASSLNPRTGAYEQYFGPGTRLTVT.

CDR3 sequence reads: CASSLLGSYTGELFF. CDR3 in DNA: TGTGCCAGCAGCTTGCTAGGCAGTTACACCGGGGAGCTGTTTTTT. V gene TRBV7-9 combines with J gene TRBJ2-2; D is ambiguous. CDR1 and CDR2 (germline): SEHNR, FQNEAQ (reference sequence). V lost 3 bases to trimming and J lost 3 bases, with 11 bases between them. The CDR3 extends over 15 amino acids.

The V and J genes are TRBV7-9 and TRBJ1-5, with 7 nucleotides matching TRBD1. The CDR3 runs 14 residues. V dropped 5 bases and J dropped 4; count of bases not matched to a gene: 5. The germline CDR1 and CDR2 sequences are SEHNR and FQNEAQ (reference sequence). The CDR3 coding sequence is TGTGCCAGCAGCCCCACGGACAGGAATCAGCCCCAGCATTTT. Its protein product is CASSPTDRNQPQHF.

This chain links TRBV6-5 with TRBJ1-2; TRBD1 might be the D (5 bases). The length of the CDR3 is 13 residues. Germline V gene lookup returns CDR1 MNHEY and CDR2 SVGAGI. V dropped 2 bases and J dropped 2 bases, with 6 bases sitting between them. DNA for the CDR3: TGTGCCAGCAGTTACGACAGAAACTATGGCTACACCTTC. Protein sequence: CASSYDRNYGYTF.

The rearrangement links TRBV9 to TRBJ2-7, with 10 bases matching TRBD2. V was pared by 1 base and J by 0 bases, with 10 bases of the junction left unmatched. The CDR3 contains 18 residues. The germline gives CDR1 SGDLS, CDR2 YYNGEE. The CDR3 reads CASSVIMGTSAYSYEQYF. CDR3 DNA: TGTGCCAGCAGCGTAATAATGGGGACTAGCGCCTACTCCTACGAGCAGTACTTC.

The chain couples TRBV4-2 to TRBJ1-1, with unresolved D. The CDR3 runs 19 residues. Germline V gene lookup returns CDR1 LGHNA and CDR2 YNFKEQ. Trimming left V 0 bases short and J 4 bases short, with 24 bases between. The CDR3 is CASSQDSGGGLVIGTEAFF. CDR3 in DNA: TGTGCCAGCAGCCAAGATAGCGGCGGAGGGCTCGTTATAGGCACTGAAGCTTTCTTT.

Concerning this clone itself: Other DNA sequences in this sample translate to the same CDR3. This rearrangement joins TRBV5-1 to TRBJ2-1, with TRBD2 identical over 9 bases. The V segment lost 0 bases and the J segment 2 bases; nucleotides outside the gene matches: 3. This CDR3 has 16 residues. Germline V gives CDR1 SGHRS, CDR2 YFSETQ. The CDR3 sequence: CASSLVGGRAYNEQFF. The CDR3 region has the DNA TGCGCCAGCAGCTTGGTCGGCGGGAGGGCCTACAATGAGCAGTTCTTC.

The chain links TRBV19 to TRBJ1-4; weak D call: TRBD1 (5 bases). V lost 0 bases, J lost 5 bases, and 10 bases lay in between. Germline V gives CDR1 LNHDA, CDR2 SQIVND (reference sequence). The CDR3 sequence is 15 residues long. CDR3 in amino acids: CASSIDDSRNEKLFF. Written as DNA, the CDR3 is TGTGCCAGTAGTATAGACGACAGTAGGAATGAAAAACTGTTTTTT.

The chain combines TRBV7-8 with TRBJ2-7, with D possibly TRBD2 on 6 matching bases. CDR1 is SGHVS and CDR2 is FQNEAQ in the germline V gene. This CDR3 is 16 amino acids long. The ends were cut back, 4 bases at V and 1 base at J, with 17 bases in the middle. For the CDR3, the DNA is TGTGCCAGCAGCTCTCAAATCGGTGCGGGGTCCTACGAGCAGTACTTC. Translation: CASSSQIGAGSYEQYF.

The chain is built from TRBV25-1 and TRBJ1-6, with 8 positions matching TRBD1. V lost 4 bases, J lost 10 bases, and 6 bases stayed unmatched. The CDR3 contains 14 residues. Germline CDR1 reads MGHDK; CDR2 reads SYGVNS. CDR3 nucleotide sequence: TGTGCCAGCAGTGCCTTGACAGGGGTGTCACCCCTCCACTTT. This encodes CASSALTGVSPLHF.

This chain links TRBV2 with TRBJ1-5; D remains unclear. Germline CDR1 SNHLY, CDR2 FYNNEI. The V gene lost 5 bases and the J gene lost 1 base, with 12 bases spanning the gap. There are 15 residues in the CDR3. The CDR3 spells CASSSTGMSNQPQHF. CDR3 nucleotide sequence: TGTGCCAGCAGTTCCACGGGGATGAGCAATCAGCCCCAGCATTTT.

The chain combines TRBV5-1 with TRBJ2-5; D is unresolved. The length of the CDR3 is 14 residues. Germline CDR1 is SGHRS and CDR2 is YFSETQ. The V end lost 0 bases, the J end lost 0 bases, and 6 bases lay between the germline ends. The DNA of the CDR3 is TGCGCCAGCAGCTTGGATGTCAACCAAGAGACCCAGTACTTC. Protein: CASSLDVNQETQYF.

The rearrangement links TRBV7-2 to TRBJ2-5, with 12 bases lining up with TRBD2. The end of the DNA is better explained by TRBJ2-7, so the J call may be wrong. The V gene's germline CDR1 is SGHTA and CDR2 FQGNSA. The CDR3 is 15 residues long. CDR3 protein: CASSQSGTSGYEQYF. CDR3 bases: TGTGCCAGCAGCCAATCCGGGACTAGCGGGTACGAGCAGTACTTC.

The CDR3 region has the DNA TGTGCCAGCAGCCCACTAGCGGATGCCTACGAGCAGTACTTC. It yields the protein CASSPLADAYEQYF. This chain joins TRBV7-2 and TRBJ2-7; 8 nucleotides agree with TRBD2. CDR1 and CDR2 from the germline V gene are SGHTA and FQGNSA. V shed 5 bases, J shed 2 bases, and the junction held 5 bases outside the gene matches. The CDR3 contains 14 residues. The variable domain in full, completed from reference TRBV7-2 and TRBJ2-7, reads GAGVSQSPSNKVTEKGKDVELRCDPISGHTALYWYRQSLGQGLEFLIYFQGNSAPDKSGLPSDRFSAERTGGSVSTLTIQRTQQEDSAVYLCASSPLADAYEQYFGPGTRLTVT.

The V call is TRBV7-3, the J call TRBJ2-1; D not certain. Germline-derived CDR1 and CDR2 are SGHTA and FQGTGA. V lost 1 base and J 5 bases, leaving 6 bases between the germline ends. The CDR3 length is 13 residues. CDR3 region: CASSLSSDNEQFF. The CDR3 region has the DNA TGTGCCAGCAGCTTAAGTTCGGACAATGAGCAGTTCTTC.